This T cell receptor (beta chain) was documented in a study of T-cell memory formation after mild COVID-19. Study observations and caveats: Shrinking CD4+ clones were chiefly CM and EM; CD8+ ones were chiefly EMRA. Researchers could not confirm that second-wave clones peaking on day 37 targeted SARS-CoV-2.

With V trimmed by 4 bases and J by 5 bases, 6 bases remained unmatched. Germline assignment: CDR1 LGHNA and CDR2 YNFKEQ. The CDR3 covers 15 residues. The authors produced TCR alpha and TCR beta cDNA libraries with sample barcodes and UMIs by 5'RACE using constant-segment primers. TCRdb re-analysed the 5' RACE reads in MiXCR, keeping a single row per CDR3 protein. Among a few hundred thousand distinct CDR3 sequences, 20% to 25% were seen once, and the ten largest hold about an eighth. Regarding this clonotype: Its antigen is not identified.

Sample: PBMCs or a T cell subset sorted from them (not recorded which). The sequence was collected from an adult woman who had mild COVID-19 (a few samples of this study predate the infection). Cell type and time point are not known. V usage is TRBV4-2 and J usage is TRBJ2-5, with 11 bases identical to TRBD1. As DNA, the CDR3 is TGTGCCAGCAGCCGAGACCGGGACAGGGGGGAGACCCAGTACTTC. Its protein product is CASSRDRDRGETQYF.